This T cell receptor beta chain was retrieved from a study of human T cells and chemical hapten exposure. Time point meaning: pre-sensitization, week 0. Sample treatment: therapeutic diphenylcyclopropenone sensitization with weekly scalp DPC. TCRdb independently ran MiXCR on the RACE reads; one entry per CDR3 protein. The table records some 200,000 distinct CDR3 sequences, 25% to 30% of them present only once. This CDR3 has 14 residues. Trimming cost V 1 base and J 1 base; bases outside gene matches: 1. Germline V gene sequence: CDR1 SQVTM, CDR2 ANQGSEA. This chain uses TRBV29-1 with TRBJ1-1; 9 positions match TRBD1. Here the sequenced sample was whole blood, taken in connection with sensitization to the hapten diphenylcyclopropenone (DPC). This clonotype was sampled from a woman younger than 45 with alopecia areata. Some clones in this sample may be carry-over from other donors' samples. DNA for the CDR3: TGCAGCGTTGAAGGGGACAGGGCGAACACTGAAGCTTTCTTT. Translating it yields CSVEGDRANTEAFF.